This note documents a single T cell receptor beta chain sequence. This entry is derived from a study of early T cells in non-severe SARS-CoV-2 infection. Tagging with unique molecular identifiers was applied to individual cDNA molecules. TCRdb re-called the 5' RACE reads with MiXCR, one entry per CDR3 protein. The data contain more than 95,000 distinct CDR3 sequences, 15% to 20% of them singletons. CDR1 SGHDT and CDR2 YYEEEE come from the germline V gene. This CDR3 has 13 residues. V lost 1 base, J lost 0 bases, and 4 bases lay in between. The sequence was collected from an adult who was a healthcare worker with PCR-confirmed SARS-CoV-2 infection or an uninfected control (not recorded which). The sample consisted of whole blood. This rearrangement joins TRBV5-6 to TRBJ1-1; D is ambiguous. This chain's CDR3 is CASSLFLNTEAFF. The CDR3 DNA sequence: TGTGCCAGCAGCTTGTTTCTGAACACTGAAGCTTTCTTT.